A single sample is the source of the 8 T cell receptor beta chains below, sequenced in a study of cytomegalovirus exposure and HLA in healthy donors (dated by TCRdb to 2016 to 2017). The method was the immunoSEQ multiplex PCR assay. A mixture of 60 forward primers for TCR Vbeta segments and 13 reverse primers for TCR Jbeta segments was used in the multiplex PCR. What TCRdb holds here is the immuneACCESS table cut down to in-frame rearrangements. Part of the clones is not present; checked against another copy, under half of the missing clones reflect an unresolved V gene, and the others are unexplained. The table for this sample lists around 140,000 clones. The ten largest account for about 1.6% of the sample. Source material: PBMCs. The receptors derive from a woman aged 35 to 49 in good health and CMV-seronegative.

J is TRBJ2-2 and V is TRBV5-4; 9 nucleotides line up with TRBD2. The CDR3 is 15 amino acids. Germline V gene sequence: CDR1 SGHNT, CDR2 YYREEE (reference sequence). V lost 5 bases to trimming and J lost 5 bases; unmatched junction nucleotides: 7. CDR3 in DNA: TGTGCCAGCAGTTGGTGGAGCGGGGGGACCGGGGAGCTGTTTTTT. Translated: CASSWWSGGTGELFF.

The rearrangement uses TRBV29-1 and TRBJ2-1, with 8 bases fitting TRBD1. The trim removed 7 bases at V and 2 bases at J, leaving 4 bases unmatched. The germline V gene encodes CDR1 SQVTM and CDR2 ANQGSEA. This CDR3 contains 13 residues. CDR3 in DNA: TGCAGCGGCCTGACAGGGGCCTACAATGAGCAGTTCTTC. Residues: CSGLTGAYNEQFF.

V is TRBV5-5 and J is TRBJ2-7, with 11 bases identical to TRBD2. Germline V gene data show CDR1 as SGHKS and CDR2 as YYEKEE (reference sequence). The CDR3 covers 16 residues. V trimming: 5 bases; J trimming: 2 bases; junction bases outside the gene matches: 9. CDR3 nucleotides: TGTGCCAGCAGTTGGGCGGGACTAGCGGTTGCCTACGAGCAGTACGTC. This codes for CASSWAGLAVAYEQYV.

This rearrangement joins TRBV2 to TRBJ2-7; 8 nucleotides line up with TRBD2. Trimming at V came to 7 bases and at J to 9 bases, leaving 11 bases not matched to a gene. Germline CDR1 and CDR2: SNHLY and FYNNEI. The CDR3 is made up of 13 amino acids. The CDR3: CASTQRGPGRQYV. For the CDR3, the DNA is TGTGCCAGCACTCAGCGGGGGCCAGGGAGGCAGTACGTC.

The chain is built from TRBV4-2 and TRBJ2-1; 9 nucleotides match TRBD2. The CDR3 sequence is 18 residues long. Trimming took 0 bases from V and 4 from J; bases not matched to a gene: 10. CDR1 LGHNA and CDR2 YNFKEQ come from the germline V gene. CDR3 amino acids: CASSQEGQSGGIYNEQFF. CDR3 nucleotides: TGTGCCAGCAGCCAAGAGGGTCAGAGCGGGGGGATTTACAATGAGCAGTTCTTC.

The rearrangement uses TRBV5-1 and TRBJ2-3, with TRBD2 identical over 7 bases. CDR1 is SGHRS, CDR2 YFSETQ, per germline. The V segment lost 3 bases and the J segment 4 bases; nucleotides outside the gene matches: 8. CDR3 length: 15 residues. CDR3 in amino acids: CASSSSGGEADTQYF. The CDR3 coding sequence is TGCGCCAGCAGCTCCTCGGGGGGAGAGGCAGATACGCAGTATTTT.

V and J are TRBV5-6 and TRBJ2-7; 7 positions agree with TRBD1. CDR1 and CDR2 from the germline V gene are SGHDT and YYEEEE. The CDR3 totals 14 residues. Trimming at V came to 3 bases and at J to 3 bases, leaving 6 bases not matched to a gene. The CDR3 coding sequence is TGTGCCAGCAGCTGGAGGACAGGCCGCTACGAGCAGTACTTC. Its protein is CASSWRTGRYEQYF.

This chain connects TRBV10-3 to TRBJ2-5; D uncertain. The DNA matches TRBJ2-7 better at its end, which makes the J call doubtful. The CDR3 has 12 residues. Germline assignment: CDR1 ENHRY and CDR2 SYGVKD. This CDR3 is CAISASAYEQYF. CDR3 bases: TGTGCCATCAGTGCGTCAGCCTACGAGCAGTACTTC.